What follows describes a single T cell receptor beta chain. The antigen remains undetermined. The data derive from a study of graft-versus-host responses after intestinal transplantation. TCRdb's copy holds only in-frame clones and misses some; the assay was immunoSEQ multiplex PCR. The table records approximately 70,000 clones, 84% of them present only once. Germline V gene sequence: CDR1 SNHLY, CDR2 FYNNEI. Trimming cost V 6 bases and J 6 bases, with 18 bases left between them. This CDR3 is 15 amino acids long. This specimen consisted of unstimulated CD4+ T cells sorted from spleen or lymph node cells, obtained before transplant. J is TRBJ2-1 and V is TRBV2; the D is unclear. The TCR sequence derives from a human donor who was the organ donor for an intestinal transplant. CDR3 nucleotides: TGTGCCAGCAGCCTCCGGTCGGCGCCGGGCAATGAGCAGTTCTTC. Its translation is CASSLRSAPGNEQFF.